This is a list of T cell receptor beta chains from one sample in a study of CXCR3-negative and CXCR3-positive naive CD8 T cells. Reprocessing the 5' RACE reads, TCRdb reports a single entry for every CDR3 protein and omits DNA. This sample lists 45,000 to 65,000 distinct CDR3 sequences; its ten largest clones have over 1.2%. Sequencing was performed on naive CXCR3- CD8+ T cells from blood. These receptors all come from a human donor in good health. Some clones in this sample may be carry-over from other donors' samples. The CDR3 runs from the conserved cysteine through the conserved F or W.

J: TRBJ2-7
V: TRBV11-2
CDR3: CASNSPWEGAEEQYF

J: TRBJ2-7
V: TRBV18
CDR3: CASSPGPGAYEQYF

J: TRBJ2-7
V: TRBV6-5
CDR3: CASWSNYEQYF

J: TRBJ1-1
V: TRBV12-3/TRBV12-4
CDR3: CASTPGGSNTEAFF

J: TRBJ1-3
V: TRBV7-2
CDR3: CASSPLPDRVTGNTIYF

J: TRBJ2-7
V: TRBV29-1
CDR3: CSVPGQETYEQYF

J: TRBJ2-2
V: TRBV29-1
CDR3: CSVQSGIGEMFF

J: TRBJ2-1
V: TRBV5-1
CDR3: CASSLEGPTYNEQFF

J: TRBJ2-5
V: TRBV29-1
CDR3: CSARSDRWGETQYF

J: TRBJ2-1
V: TRBV29-1
CDR3: CSVEEVQATYNEQFF

J: TRBJ2-7
V: TRBV5-6
CDR3: CASTLGQSYDEQYF

J: TRBJ2-3
V: TRBV9
CDR3: CASSAQQRTGSTDTQYF

J: TRBJ2-7
V: TRBV4-3
CDR3: CASSQSDRETYEQYF

J: TRBJ2-7
V: TRBV28
CDR3: CASSSYRDSLYEQYF

J: TRBJ2-3
V: TRBV25-1
CDR3: CASSELAPRGTDTEYF

J: TRBJ2-7
V: TRBV14
CDR3: CASSQEFDEQYF

J: TRBJ2-5
V: TRBV4-2
CDR3: CASSPREGSQETQYF